This section outlines one TCR beta chain sequence together with its context. The antigen is not known. The data were obtained in a study of shared clonotypes between healthy human individuals. Broader study findings: Collection of samples was limited to blood; tissue repertoires likely differ.

The material for each subset, its genomic DNA, was split evenly across several immunoSEQ plates. The assay was immunoSEQ multiplex PCR, and TCRdb's table has in-frame clones only and misses some. The profile shows 2,500,000 or so clones, around nine tenths of them singletons. Splitting the CD4+ cells yielded a CD45RA+ naive subset and a CD45RA-negative memory subset. CDR1 and CDR2 from the germline V gene are SGHRS and YFSETQ. Between the trimmed V and J ends, which lost 4 bases and 6 bases, there was a span of 17 bases. The CDR3 spans 15 residues. The V and J genes are TRBV5-1 and TRBJ2-1; weak D call: TRBD2 (6 bases). The sequenced sample consisted of naive CD4+ T cells sorted from blood. Subset denoted: CD45RA+ positively selected. The origin of this receptor is a man aged 18-30 years in good health. CDR3 DNA sequence: TGCGCCAGCAGCCTCAGGACGGACGGGGGCAATGAGCAGTTCTTC. Its translation is CASSLRTDGGNEQFF.